This TCR beta chain is drawn from a study of T cell changes during pregnancy in multiple sclerosis. The protocol was immunoSEQ multiplex PCR, while the TCRdb copy is restricted to in-frame clones and leaves out a portion. The sample includes some 49,000 clones, 92% of them seen just once. The starting material was CD4+ T cells from peripheral blood mononuclear cells, obtained in the second trimester of pregnancy. This clonotype originated in a female donor in good health, enrolled as a control in a pregnancy study.

The CDR3 loop is CASSVGAGGGKETQYF. Here the CDR3 DNA reads TGTGCCAGCAGCGTAGGAGCGGGGGGAGGGAAAGAGACCCAGTACTTC. This sequence joins TRBV9 and TRBJ2-5; 9 bases align to TRBD2. CDR3 length: 16 residues. V dropped 0 bases and J dropped 3; count of bases not matched to a gene: 6. Per the germline V gene, CDR1 is SGDLS and CDR2 is YYNGEE.